This TCR beta chain was sequenced in a study of cytomegalovirus exposure and HLA in healthy donors. The PCR employed 60 Vbeta primers together with 13 Jbeta primers. Using immunoSEQ multiplex PCR, the repertoire was profiled, and TCRdb retains in-frame clones only, with some absent. The data hold 150,000 or so clones, with 60% to 80% observed a single time. The receptor comes from a man aged 50-59 years in good health and CMV-seropositive. The sequencing input was PBMCs.

The CDR3 nucleotides are TGCGCCAGCAGCCCCGGACAGGGTTCTCACAATGAGCAGTTCTTC. This codes for CASSPGQGSHNEQFF. The chain is built from TRBV5-1 and TRBJ2-1; TRBD1 aligns across 8 bases. The V gene's germline CDR1 is SGHRS and CDR2 YFSETQ. Trimming removed 4 bases from V and 5 bases from J; junction bases left unmatched: 8. CDR3 length: 15 residues.